This T cell receptor beta chain was captured by sequencing in a study of T cell responses to AZD1222 COVID-19 vaccine. V dropped 5 bases and J dropped 3; count of bases not matched to a gene: 2. Germline V lookup: CDR1 MNHEY, CDR2 SVGAGI. The CDR3 is made up of 14 amino acids. Sequencing was performed with immunoSEQ multiplex PCR; in TCRdb, only in-frame clones are kept and a portion is missing. Of more than 85,000 clones listed, almost 80% were seen once; the top ten hold around 20%. The specimen comprised peripheral blood, sampled on day 0 of AZD1222 vaccination. This chain joins TRBV6-5 and TRBJ2-1; 9 bases fit TRBD1. This TCR derives from an adult in good health. The CDR3 loop reads CASSRDRDYNEQFF. CDR3 sequence (DNA): TGTGCCAGCAGTAGGGACAGGGACTACAATGAGCAGTTCTTC.